The sample holds a few counts of the clone carrying this T cell receptor (beta chain). Its antigen is not known. This entry comes from a study of beta chain features in type 1 diabetes. As every portion of the isolated RNA was reverse transcribed, the sequencing read expressed TCRB transcripts. Mean read depth for naive, central memory and regulatory T cell samples was roughly 4 million reads. TCRdb keeps only in-frame clones here, not all; method: immunoSEQ multiplex PCR. The table has hundreds of thousands of clones, roughly a sixth seen once. Germline V gives CDR1 MNHNS, CDR2 SASEGT. Trimming left V 7 bases short and J 8 bases short, with 17 bases between. The CDR3 runs 13 residues. General study results and limits: It was not settled here whether HLA type affects TCRB rearrangement.

The source is a man younger than 35 in good health. This chain joins TRBV6-1 and TRBJ1-2, with no clear D. Material for sequencing was naive CD4+ T cells from blood. The CDR3 spells CASTYGLPGGYTF. For the CDR3, the DNA is TGTGCCAGCACTTATGGACTACCTGGAGGCTACACCTTC.